This TCR beta chain was captured in a study of shared clonotypes between healthy human individuals. Naive CD8 cells lacked CD45RO, underwent positive selection for CCR7 and left out terminally differentiated effector memory CD45RA+ cells. Of note for this clone: In the same sample, other DNA sequences code for this CDR3.

Germline CDR1 and CDR2: SGHAT and FQNNGV. The CDR3 is made up of 13 amino acids. V was cut by 5 bases and J by 3 bases, with 10 bases left in between. Sequencing was performed with immunoSEQ multiplex PCR; in TCRdb, only in-frame clones are kept and a portion is missing. The sample contains around 2,000,000 clones, 90% to 95% of which appear only once. The sample was naive CD8+ T cells from PBMCs. The V gene is TRBV11-2, the J gene TRBJ1-1; D remains unclear. The clonotype was recovered from a man between 18 and 29 years old in good health. Some clones in this sample may be carry-over from other donors' samples. The CDR3 DNA sequence: TGTGCCAGCAGCCAGCCGCCAGACACTGAAGCTTTCTTT. This gives the protein CASSQPPDTEAFF.